The clone carrying this TCR beta chain has just a few counts. Its antigen is as yet unknown. These data are taken from a study of T cells in Graves' hyperthyroidism and ophthalmopathy. Study outcomes and limitations: Within blood appeared most thyroid clonotypes that had expanded above 0.001. Stable hyperthyroidism and ophthalmopathy were separated using 13 V-J signatures.

Amplification yielded TCR beta CDR3 regions, with RNA transcripts as the source. HTBI primers were used for first-round RT-PCR of the TCR CDR3. Via MiXCR, TCRdb re-called the multiplex PCR reads, giving one row per CDR3 protein. The table includes some 760,000 distinct CDR3 sequences, approximately 15% detected once. Fresh 10 ml peripheral blood yielded PBMCs. CDR3 length: 16 residues. V was shortened by 4 bases and J by 0 bases, with 15 bases between the two germline ends. The V and J genes are TRBV12-3 or TRBV12-4 and TRBJ1-1; perhaps TRBD1 as D (5 bases). The sequence was obtained from a woman between 18 and 29 years old with Graves' hyperthyroidism. The specimen was blood. The CDR3 DNA sequence: TGTGCCAGCAGTTACAGGCCTCGGGTGATGAACACTGAAGCTTTCTTT. It encodes CASSYRPRVMNTEAFF.